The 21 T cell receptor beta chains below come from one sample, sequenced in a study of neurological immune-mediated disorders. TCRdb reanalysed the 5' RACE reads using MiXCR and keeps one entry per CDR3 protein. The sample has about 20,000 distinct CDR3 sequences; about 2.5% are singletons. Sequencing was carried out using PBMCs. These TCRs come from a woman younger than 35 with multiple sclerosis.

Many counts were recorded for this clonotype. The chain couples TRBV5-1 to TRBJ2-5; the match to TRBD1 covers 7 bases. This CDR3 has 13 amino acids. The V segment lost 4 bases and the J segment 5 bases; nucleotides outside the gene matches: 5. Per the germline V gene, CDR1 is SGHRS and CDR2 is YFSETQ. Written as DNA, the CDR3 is TGCGCCAGCAGCACGACAGGGAAGGAGACCCAGTACTTC. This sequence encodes CASSTTGKETQYF.

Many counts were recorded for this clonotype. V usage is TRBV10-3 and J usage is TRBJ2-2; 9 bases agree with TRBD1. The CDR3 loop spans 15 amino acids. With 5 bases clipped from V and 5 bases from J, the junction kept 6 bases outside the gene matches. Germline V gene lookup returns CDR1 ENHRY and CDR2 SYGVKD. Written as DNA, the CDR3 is TGTGCCATCAGTCGGACAGGGGCAAAAACCGGGGAGCTGTTTTTT. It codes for CAISRTGAKTGELFF.

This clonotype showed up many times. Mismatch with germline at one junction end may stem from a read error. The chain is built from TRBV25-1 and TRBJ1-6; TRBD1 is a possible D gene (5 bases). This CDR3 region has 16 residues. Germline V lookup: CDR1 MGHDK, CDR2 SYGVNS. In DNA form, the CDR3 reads TGTGCCAGCAGTGAGGAGGGGTCGACTTTTAATTCACCCCTCAACTTT. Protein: CASSEEGSTFNSPLNF. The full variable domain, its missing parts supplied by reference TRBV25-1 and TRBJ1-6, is EADIYQTPRYLVIGTGKKITLECSQTMGHDKMYWYQQDPGMELHLIHYSYGVNSTEKGDLSSESTVSRIRTEHFPLTLESARPSHTSQYLCASSEEGSTFNSPLNFGNGTRLTVT.

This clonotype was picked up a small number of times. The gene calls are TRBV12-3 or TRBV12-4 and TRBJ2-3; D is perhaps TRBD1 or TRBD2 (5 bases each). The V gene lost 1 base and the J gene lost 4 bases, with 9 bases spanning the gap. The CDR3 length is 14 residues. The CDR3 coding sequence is TGTGCCAGCAGTTTAGTCGGGACCGCAGATACGCAGTATTTT. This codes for CASSLVGTADTQYF.

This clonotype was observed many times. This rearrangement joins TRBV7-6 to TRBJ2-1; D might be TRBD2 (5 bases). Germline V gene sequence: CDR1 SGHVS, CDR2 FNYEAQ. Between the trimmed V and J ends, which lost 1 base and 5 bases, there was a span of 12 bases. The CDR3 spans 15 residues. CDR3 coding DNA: TGTGCCAGCAGCTTAGGAGCGGAAAACAACAATGAGCAGTTCTTC. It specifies CASSLGAENNNEQFF.

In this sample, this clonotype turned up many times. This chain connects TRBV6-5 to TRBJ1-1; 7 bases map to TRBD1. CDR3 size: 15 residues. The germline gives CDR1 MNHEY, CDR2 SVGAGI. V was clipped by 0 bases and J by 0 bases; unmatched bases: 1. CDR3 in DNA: TGTGCCAGCAGTTACTCGAGGGGGCTGAACACTGAAGCTTTCTTT. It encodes CASSYSRGLNTEAFF.

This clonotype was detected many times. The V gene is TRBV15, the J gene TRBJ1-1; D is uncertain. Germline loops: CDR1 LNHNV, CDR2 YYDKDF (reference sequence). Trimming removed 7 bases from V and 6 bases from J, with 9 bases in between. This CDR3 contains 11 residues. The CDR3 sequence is CATTSGAEAFF. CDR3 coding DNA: TGTGCCACCACAAGCGGTGCTGAAGCTTTCTTT.

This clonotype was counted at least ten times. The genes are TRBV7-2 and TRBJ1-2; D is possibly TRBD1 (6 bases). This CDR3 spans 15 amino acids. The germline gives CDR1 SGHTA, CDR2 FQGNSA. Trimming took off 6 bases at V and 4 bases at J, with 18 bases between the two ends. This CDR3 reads CASRMTGGTGYGYTF. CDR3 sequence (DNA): TGTGCCAGCAGAATGACAGGCGGAACGGGCTATGGCTACACCTTC.

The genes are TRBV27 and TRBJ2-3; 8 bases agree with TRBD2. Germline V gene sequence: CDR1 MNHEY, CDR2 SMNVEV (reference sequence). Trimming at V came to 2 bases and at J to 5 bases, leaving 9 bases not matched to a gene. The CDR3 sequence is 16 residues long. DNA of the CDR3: TGTGCCAGCAGTTTAACATACACGGGAGGGCGAGATACGCAGTATTTT. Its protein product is CASSLTYTGGRDTQYF.

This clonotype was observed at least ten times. The CDR3 DNA reads as TGCAGTGCTCCAGGGGAAAGGGACACTGAAGCTTTCTTT. This codes for CSAPGERDTEAFF. The rearrangement uses TRBV20-1 and TRBJ1-1, with D possibly being TRBD1 (6 bases). Trimming stripped 5 bases from V and 3 bases from J, with 13 bases between. This CDR3 has 13 residues. Looked up from germline, CDR1 is DFQATT and CDR2 is SNEGSKA (reference sequence).

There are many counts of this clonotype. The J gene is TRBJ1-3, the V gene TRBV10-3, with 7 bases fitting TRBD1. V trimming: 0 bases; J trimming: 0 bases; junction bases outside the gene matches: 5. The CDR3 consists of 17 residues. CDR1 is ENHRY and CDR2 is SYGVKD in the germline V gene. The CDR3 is CAISESTGTYSGNTIYF. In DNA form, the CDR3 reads TGTGCCATCAGTGAGTCGACAGGGACCTACTCTGGAAACACCATATATTTT.

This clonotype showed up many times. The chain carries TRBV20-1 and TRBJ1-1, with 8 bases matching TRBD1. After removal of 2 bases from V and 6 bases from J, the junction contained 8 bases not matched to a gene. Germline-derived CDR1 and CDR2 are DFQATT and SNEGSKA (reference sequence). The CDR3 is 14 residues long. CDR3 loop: CSARNRGSGAEAFF. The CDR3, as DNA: TGCAGTGCTAGAAACAGGGGGTCAGGGGCTGAAGCTTTCTTT.

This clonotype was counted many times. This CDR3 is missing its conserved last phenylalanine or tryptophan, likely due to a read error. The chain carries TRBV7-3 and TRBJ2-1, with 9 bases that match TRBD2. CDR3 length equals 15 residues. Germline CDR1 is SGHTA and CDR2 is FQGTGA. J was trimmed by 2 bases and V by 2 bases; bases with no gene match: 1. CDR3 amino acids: CASSLVAGAYNEQFV. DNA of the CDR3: TGTGCCAGCAGCTTAGTAGCGGGGGCCTACAATGAGCAGTTCGTC.

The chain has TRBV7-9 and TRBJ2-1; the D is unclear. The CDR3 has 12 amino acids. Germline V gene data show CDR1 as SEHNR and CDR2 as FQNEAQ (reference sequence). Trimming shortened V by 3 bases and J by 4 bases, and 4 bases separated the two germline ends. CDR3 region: CASSFRYNEQFF. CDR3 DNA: TGTGCCAGCAGCTTCCGGTACAATGAGCAGTTCTTC. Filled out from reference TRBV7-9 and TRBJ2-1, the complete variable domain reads DTGVSQNPRHKITKRGQNVTFRCDPISEHNRLYWYRQTLGQGPEFLTYFQNEAQLEKSRLLSDRFSAERPKGSFSTLEIQRTEQGDSAMYLCASSFRYNEQFFGPGTRLTVL.

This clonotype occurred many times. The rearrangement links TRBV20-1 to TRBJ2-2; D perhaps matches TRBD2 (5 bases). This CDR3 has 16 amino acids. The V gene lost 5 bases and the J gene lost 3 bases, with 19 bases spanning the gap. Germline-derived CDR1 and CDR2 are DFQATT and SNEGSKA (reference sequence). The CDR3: CSAYSEAGRDTGELFF. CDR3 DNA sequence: TGCAGTGCTTACTCGGAGGCTGGACGGGACACCGGGGAGCTGTTTTTT.

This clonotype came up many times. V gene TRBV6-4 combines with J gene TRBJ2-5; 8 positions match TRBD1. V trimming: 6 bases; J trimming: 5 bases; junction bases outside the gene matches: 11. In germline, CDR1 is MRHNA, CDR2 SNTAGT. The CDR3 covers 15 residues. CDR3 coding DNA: TGTGCCAGCAGCCGGGACAGGTCACATCTGGAGACCCAGTACTTC. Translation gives CASSRDRSHLETQYF.

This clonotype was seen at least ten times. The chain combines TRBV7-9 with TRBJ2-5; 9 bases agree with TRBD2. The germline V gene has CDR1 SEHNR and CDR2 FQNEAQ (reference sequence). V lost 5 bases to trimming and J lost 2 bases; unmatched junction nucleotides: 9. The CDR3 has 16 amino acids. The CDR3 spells CASSRGLARNQETQYF. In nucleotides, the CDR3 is TGTGCCAGCAGCCGTGGACTAGCGAGAAATCAAGAGACCCAGTACTTC.

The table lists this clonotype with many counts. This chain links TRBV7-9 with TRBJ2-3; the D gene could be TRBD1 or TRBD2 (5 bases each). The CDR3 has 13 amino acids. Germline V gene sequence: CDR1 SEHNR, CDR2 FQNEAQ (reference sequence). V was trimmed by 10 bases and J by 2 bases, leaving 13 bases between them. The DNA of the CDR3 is TGTGCCATCAGGGACCAACCCACAGATACGCAGTATTTT. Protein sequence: CAIRDQPTDTQYF.

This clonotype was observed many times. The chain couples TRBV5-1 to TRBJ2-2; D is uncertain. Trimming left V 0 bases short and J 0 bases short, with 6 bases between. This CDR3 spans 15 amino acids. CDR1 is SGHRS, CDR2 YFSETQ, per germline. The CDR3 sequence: CASSLGHPNTGELFF. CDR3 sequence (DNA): TGCGCCAGCAGCTTGGGACACCCGAACACCGGGGAGCTGTTTTTT.

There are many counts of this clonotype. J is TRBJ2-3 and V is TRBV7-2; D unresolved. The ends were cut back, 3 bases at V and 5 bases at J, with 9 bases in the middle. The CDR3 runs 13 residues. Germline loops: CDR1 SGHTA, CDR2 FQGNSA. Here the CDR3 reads CASSFRARDTQYF. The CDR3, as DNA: TGTGCCAGCAGCTTTAGAGCTCGAGATACGCAGTATTTT.

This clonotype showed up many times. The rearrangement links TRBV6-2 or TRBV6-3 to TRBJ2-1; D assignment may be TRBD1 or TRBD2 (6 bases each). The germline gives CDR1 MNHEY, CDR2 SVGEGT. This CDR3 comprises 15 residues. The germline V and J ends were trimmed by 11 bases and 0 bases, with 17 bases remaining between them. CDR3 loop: CAAIAGHGSYNEQFF. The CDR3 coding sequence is TGTGCCGCTATTGCGGGACACGGCTCCTACAATGAGCAGTTCTTC.